This TCR beta chain came from a study of human T cells and chemical hapten exposure. In its sample, this clonotype was seen many times. TCRdb re-called the RACE reads through MiXCR, storing one row per CDR3 protein. This sample has tens of thousands of distinct CDR3 sequences, with 12% found just once. As for time point: pre-sensitization, week 0. Specified treatment: therapeutic diphenylcyclopropenone sensitization with weekly scalp DPC. It was from unfractionated whole blood that total RNA was extracted. Drawing of blood took place ahead of applying each patch test. The sequencing used whole blood, collected in connection with sensitization to the hapten diphenylcyclopropenone (DPC). The TCR originated in a woman between 40 and 50 years old with alopecia areata. Some clones in this sample may be carry-over from other donors' samples.

The chain's CDR3 is CASSLGRDQPQHF. CDR3 nucleotides: TGTGCCAGCAGCTTAGGGCGTGATCAGCCCCAGCATTTT. J is TRBJ1-5 and V is TRBV11-2, with no clear D. Trimming removed 1 base from V and 5 bases from J, with 6 bases in between. The CDR3 runs 13 residues. The germline V gene encodes CDR1 SGHAT and CDR2 FQNNGV. The whole variable domain, filled in from reference TRBV11-2 and TRBJ1-5, reads EAGVAQSPRYKIIEKRQSVAFWCNPISGHATLYWYQQILGQGPKLLIQFQNNGVVDDSQLPKDRFSAERLKGVDSTLKIQPAKLEDSAVYLCASSLGRDQPQHFGDGTRLSIL.